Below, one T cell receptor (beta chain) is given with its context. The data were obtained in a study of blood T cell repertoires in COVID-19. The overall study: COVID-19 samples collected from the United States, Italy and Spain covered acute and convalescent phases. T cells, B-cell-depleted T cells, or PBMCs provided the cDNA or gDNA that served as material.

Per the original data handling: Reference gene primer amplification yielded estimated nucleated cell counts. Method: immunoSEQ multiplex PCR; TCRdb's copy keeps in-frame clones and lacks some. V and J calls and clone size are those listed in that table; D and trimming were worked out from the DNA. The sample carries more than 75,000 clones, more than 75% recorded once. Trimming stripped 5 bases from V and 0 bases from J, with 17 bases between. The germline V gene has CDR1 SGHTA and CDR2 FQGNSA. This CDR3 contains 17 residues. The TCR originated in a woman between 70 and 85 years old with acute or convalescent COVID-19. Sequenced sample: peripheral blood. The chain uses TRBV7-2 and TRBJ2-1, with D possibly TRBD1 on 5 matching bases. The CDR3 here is CASSRLGQGSSYNEQFF. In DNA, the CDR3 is TGTGCCAGCAGCCGTTTAGGGCAGGGAAGCTCCTACAATGAGCAGTTCTTC.